This T cell receptor beta chain was identified during a study of blood T cell repertoires in COVID-19. Only in-frame clones appear in the TCRdb table, and some are missing; sequencing was by immunoSEQ multiplex PCR. The table records about 54,000 clones, approximately 90% of them present only once. The origin of this receptor is a woman aged 40 to 50 with active COVID-19. Sequencing was performed on peripheral blood.

CDR3 coding DNA: TGTGCCAGCAGTTACTTCCGACTAGCGGGGGGTAACGAGCAGTACTTC. Amino acids: CASSYFRLAGGNEQYF. The gene calls are TRBV6-5 and TRBJ2-7; TRBD2 agrees at 13 bases. J gave up 5 bases and V 1 base, and 5 bases lay outside the gene matches. CDR3 length: 16 amino acids. Germline V gene lookup returns CDR1 MNHEY and CDR2 SVGAGI.